Included here is one T cell receptor beta chain sequence, with context. No antigen is known for it. V dropped 8 bases and J dropped 4 bases, with 11 bases sitting between them. Germline V gene data show CDR1 as MDHEN and CDR2 as SYDVKM. This CDR3 has 12 amino acids. This record comes from a study of shared clonotypes between healthy human individuals. Study-level findings and limits: Despite large depth, rarefaction showed incomplete sorted-subset sequencing.

Assay: immunoSEQ multiplex PCR; the TCRdb copy retains only in-frame clones and omits some. The profile shows 2 million to 2.5 million clones, about 92% of them singletons. The TCR comes from a man aged 18 to 29 in good health. Some clones in this sample may be carry-over from other donors' samples. Input material: naive CD4+ T cells from PBMCs. Noted subset: CD45RA+ positively selected. The chain links TRBV28 to TRBJ1-2; the D is unclear. In nucleotides, the CDR3 is TGTGCCAGCGCAAACTATCGCTATGGCTACACCTTC. As protein: CASANYRYGYTF.